This T cell receptor (beta chain) was observed in a study of CD8+ T cells in alopecia areata (dated by TCRdb to the late 2010s). General notes on the study: To study T cell clonal expansion in alopecia areata, the researchers applied high-throughput TCRbeta sequencing to both the C3H/HeJ mouse model and human patients. Human TCRbeta sequencing covered scalp tissue and sorted CD4+ and CD8+ peripheral blood T cells from patchy and totalis/universalis alopecia areata patients and healthy controls. TCRbeta CDR3 regions were amplified by immunoSEQ multiplex PCR with 35 Vbeta forward and 13 Jbeta reverse primers. Scalp clonality was compared among normal scalp (n=4), patchy alopecia areata scalp (n=8), and alopecia totalis/universalis scalp (n=8). RNA was extracted with the PAXgene miRNA kit for fixed scalp, the miRNeasy kit for PBMCs, and the RNeasy kit for mouse skin. Here is what the overall study found, with its caveats: Unlike mouse skin, where gammadelta T cells dominate, normal human skin contains resident alphabeta T cells that get sequenced too, which complicates analysis of the scalp TCR repertoire. TCR sequences shared between patients were less clear than in mice, possibly partly because of HLA diversity in the patient population. Compared with normal scalp, lesional scalp had higher clonality and more expanded CD8+ clones, particularly in alopecia totalis/universalis, a pattern that suggests antigenic drive.

After PBMCs were isolated by density centrifugation and stained for CD3, CD4 and CD8, a FACSAria was used to sort CD4+ and CD8+ T cells. Scalp biopsies and blood samples were obtained from unaffected controls. In the case of this clone: Its antigen is unknown. Per-nucleotide qualities are absent, and no much larger clonotype sits a single base away.

The germline V gene gives CDR1 as SQVTM and CDR2 as ANQGSEA. V is pared back by 7 bases and J by 6 bases, with 19 bases lying between the germline termini. Reading from cysteine to phenylalanine, the CDR3 counts 14 amino acids. Kept here is only the CDR3 DNA, which spans 42 bases and is read in frame from base 1. Receptor libraries were prepared by the immunoSEQ multiplex PCR assay. To provide template for TCR sequencing, every sample had RNA extracted and reverse transcribed into cDNA. SuperScript III was used for first-strand cDNA synthesis, primed with a 2:1 mix of oligo-dT and random hexamers. A synthetic immune receptor repertoire was used to assess amplification bias, and residual bias was removed computationally. The paper's processing steps were these. Raw reads were preprocessed for error removal, and CDR3 was defined according to IMGT conventions as running from the conserved cysteine to phenylalanine. Clonality was computed as 1 minus the Shannon entropy, with the entropy normalized by log2 of the number of productive unique TCRs. Whether each scalp clone was CD4 or CD8 was inferred by checking scalp TCRbeta sequences against the CD4 and CD8 repertoires from sorted blood. As stored in TCRdb, this immuneACCESS dataset retains in-frame rearrangements with V and J assigned. A fraction of the clones does not appear; measured against another copy, unresolved V genes explain less than half of the discrepancy, and the remainder lacks a known reason. The DNA gave D and trimming, while V, J and clone size come from that table. Present in this sample are over 150,000 clones, roughly 50% of which were seen just once. The top ten clones comprise nearly 5% of the sample.

Material: CD8+ T cells sorted from blood. Recombination linked TRBV29-1 to TRBJ2-1; no D gene call is confident. The TCR originated in a human donor in good health. The DNA is TGCAGCGCCACGACGGTCCATGCCTCCAATGAGCAGTTCTTC. It codes for CSATTVHASNEQFF.